This T cell receptor (beta chain) was sequenced during a study of T cells in Graves' hyperthyroidism and ophthalmopathy. Study conclusions and caveats: Blood also held most thyroid clonotypes expanded beyond 0.001.

The V and J ends lost 2 bases and 3 bases respectively, with 15 bases between them. The CDR3 has 16 amino acids. From germline, CDR1 is KGHDR and CDR2 SFDVKD. The TCR beta CDR3 regions underwent amplification using RNA transcripts as the source. HTBI primers were employed in a first-round RT-PCR of the TCR CDR3. TCRdb processed the multiplex PCR reads anew with MiXCR; each CDR3 protein has one entry. The table has some 490,000 distinct CDR3 sequences, about 16% seen once. In regard to this clonotype: The antigen is unknown.

Subjects with ophthalmopathy showed a Clinical Activity Score no lower than 3, a NOSPECS grade no lower than 4, and a duration shorter than 3 months. Investigators excluded patients with uncontrolled infection, other autoimmune disease, pregnancy or lactation. Diagnoses used clinical symptoms, serum thyroxine and TRAb, thyroid ultrasound and orbital computed tomography. The material sequenced was blood. The V call is TRBV24-1, the J call TRBJ1-1; unclear D gene. This clonotype was obtained from a woman aged 25 to 39 with Graves' ophthalmopathy. CDR3 sequence (DNA): TGTGCCACCAGTGATTCTAGGGCAGTGGTTGACACTGAAGCTTTCTTT. Protein sequence: CATSDSRAVVDTEAFF.